This TCR beta chain appears in the sequencing data of a study of shared clonotypes between healthy human individuals. Study-wide results and caveats: Relative to clonotypes present in all four donors, those not shared had lower generation probabilities.

Trimming took off 0 bases at V and 5 bases at J, with 17 bases between the two ends. The CDR3 runs to 16 residues. The germline V gene encodes CDR1 SGHRS and CDR2 YFSETQ. With regard to this clone: Its cognate antigen is unknown.

The method was immunoSEQ multiplex PCR; TCRdb's version includes in-frame clones alone and lacks a portion of them. The sample records approximately 640,000 clones, 55% to 75% being singletons. CD45RA+ naive and CD45RA-negative memory subsets were separated from CD4+ cells. This chain uses TRBV5-1 with TRBJ1-1; the D gene is possibly TRBD1 (5 bases). Specimen: memory CD4+ T cells sorted from blood. Subset meaning: CD45RA-negative fraction. The sequence was obtained from a woman in her twenties or thirties in good health. The CDR3 sequence: CASSLVTGGRRTEAFF. Written as DNA, the CDR3 is TGCGCCAGCAGCTTGGTCACGGGGGGACGGCGGACTGAAGCTTTCTTT.